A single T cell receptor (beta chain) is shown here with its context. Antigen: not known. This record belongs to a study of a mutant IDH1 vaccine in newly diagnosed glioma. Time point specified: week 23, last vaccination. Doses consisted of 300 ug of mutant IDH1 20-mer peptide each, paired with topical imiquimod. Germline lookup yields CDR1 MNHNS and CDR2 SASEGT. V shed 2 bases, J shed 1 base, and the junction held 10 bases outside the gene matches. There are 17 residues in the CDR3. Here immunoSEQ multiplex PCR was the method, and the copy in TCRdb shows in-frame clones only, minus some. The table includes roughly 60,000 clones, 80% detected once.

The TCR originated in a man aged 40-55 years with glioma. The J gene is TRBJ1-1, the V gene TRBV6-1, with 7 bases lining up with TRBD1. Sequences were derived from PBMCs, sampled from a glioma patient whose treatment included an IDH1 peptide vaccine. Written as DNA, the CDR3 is TGTGCCAGCAGTGAATATAAGGGGACAGTAGAGAACACTGAAGCTTTCTTT. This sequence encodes CASSEYKGTVENTEAFF.